Shown below are 28 T cell receptor beta chains from a single sample sequenced in a study of beta chain features in type 1 diabetes. The study reverse transcribed the entire isolated RNA, so it sequenced expressed TCRB transcripts. TCRdb's copy holds only in-frame clones and misses some; the assay was immunoSEQ multiplex PCR. The sample yields tens of thousands of clones, 30% to 40% seen once. Sequencing was done on a sample of stem cell memory CD4+ T cells from blood. The receptors here all came from a woman aged 18-29 years in good health.

The J gene is TRBJ2-5, the V gene TRBV5-1; 10 nucleotides agree with TRBD1. Germline trimming cut 4 bases from V and 1 base from J; bases unmatched to any gene: 7. CDR1 is SGHRS, CDR2 YFSETQ, per germline. The CDR3 length is 16 residues. DNA for the CDR3: TGCGCCAGCAGCAAAGACGGGACAGGGGTCCAAGAGACCCAGTACTTC. Translated: CASSKDGTGVQETQYF.

This clone was seen a few times. The chain links TRBV27 to TRBJ1-1, with D possibly being TRBD1 (5 bases). CDR1 MNHEY and CDR2 SMNVEV come from the germline V gene (reference sequence). V was shortened by 6 bases and J by 7 bases, with 15 bases between the two germline ends. The CDR3 totals 13 residues. The CDR3 coding sequence is TGTGCCAGCAGGTTCCGGGGGGAGGTTGAAGCTTTCTTT. This encodes CASRFRGEVEAFF.

The chain recombines TRBV29-1 with TRBJ2-5; TRBD2 aligns across 7 bases. The V and J ends lost 7 bases and 2 bases, in that order; junction bases with no gene match: 4. This CDR3 is built from 12 residues. From germline, CDR1 is SQVTM and CDR2 ANQGSEA. CDR3: CSGAGSQETQYF. The CDR3, as DNA: TGCAGCGGAGCGGGGAGTCAAGAGACCCAGTACTTC. Full variable domain (remainder filled in from reference TRBV29-1 and TRBJ2-5): SAVISQKPSRDICQRGTSLTIQCQVDSQVTMMFWYRQQPGQSLTLIATANQGSEATYESGFVIDKFPISRPNLTFSTLTVSNMSPEDSSIYLCSGAGSQETQYFGPGTRLLVL.

The chain joins TRBV7-9 to TRBJ1-4, with D perhaps TRBD1 (6 bases). Per the germline V gene, CDR1 is SEHNR and CDR2 is FQNEAQ (reference sequence). CDR3 length: 16 residues. The V end was cut by 1 base, the J end by 2 bases, with 11 bases between. The CDR3 loop is CASSLGFRGTNEKLFF. The CDR3, as DNA: TGTGCCAGCAGCTTAGGTTTCAGGGGCACTAATGAAAAACTGTTTTTT.

This chain uses TRBV5-1 with TRBJ2-5, with 7 nucleotides matching TRBD1. CDR1 and CDR2 (germline): SGHRS, YFSETQ. J gave up 1 base and V 5 bases, and 5 bases lay outside the gene matches. The length of the CDR3 is 14 residues. The DNA for the CDR3 is TGCGCCAGCAGACCGACAGGGTCCCAAGAGACCCAGTACTTC. Encoded protein: CASRPTGSQETQYF.

This clone was seen only once. This chain connects TRBV30 to TRBJ1-2; no definite D call. The V end lost 3 bases, the J end lost 8 bases, and 10 bases lay between the germline ends. This CDR3 has 11 residues. Looked up from germline, CDR1 is GTSNPN and CDR2 is SVGIG (reference sequence). The CDR3 nucleotides read TGTGCCTGGAGAAGGAGGGAAGGCTACACCTTC. Its translation: CAWRRREGYTF.

J is TRBJ1-2 and V is TRBV4-1; 10 nucleotides line up with TRBD1. The CDR3 covers 16 residues. CDR1 and CDR2 from the germline V gene are MGHRA and YSYEKL. Losses at the gene ends were 4 bases for V and 3 bases for J; bases not matched to a gene: 8. CDR3 DNA sequence: TGCGCCAGCAGCCCCATCGCCGGGACAGGGGACTATGGCTACACCTTC. Translated, it gives CASSPIAGTGDYGYTF.

The gene calls are TRBV15 and TRBJ2-3; 11 nucleotides agree with TRBD2. The CDR3 consists of 17 residues. Germline assignment: CDR1 LNHNV and CDR2 YYDKDF (reference sequence). V dropped 5 bases and J dropped 3; count of bases not matched to a gene: 10. CDR3 DNA sequence: TGTGCCACCAGCGGGTTTGTTATAGCGGGAGGGACAGATACGCAGTATTTT. It yields the protein CATSGFVIAGGTDTQYF. The whole variable domain, remainder taken from reference TRBV15 and TRBJ2-3, is DAMVIQNPRYQVTQFGKPVTLSCSQTLNHNVMYWYQQKSSQAPKLLFHYYDKDFNNEADTPDNFQSRRPNTSFCFLDIRSPGLGDTAMYLCATSGFVIAGGTDTQYFGPGTRLTVL.

This rearrangement joins TRBV11-2 to TRBJ2-7; 7 bases are a match to TRBD1. The V segment lost 4 bases and the J segment 2 bases; nucleotides outside the gene matches: 8. The CDR3 loop spans 15 amino acids. Germline assignment: CDR1 SGHAT and CDR2 FQNNGV. CDR3 loop: CASSSLGTATYEQYF. The DNA for the CDR3 is TGTGCCAGCAGCTCACTCGGGACAGCTACCTACGAGCAGTACTTC.

The chain employs TRBV30 and TRBJ2-1; TRBD2 agrees at 11 bases. The CDR3 contains 14 residues. J was trimmed by 6 bases and V by 1 base; bases with no gene match: 2. Germline V gene lookup returns CDR1 GTSNPN and CDR2 SVGIG (reference sequence). CDR3 region: CAWSGLAGTNEQFF. In nucleotides, the CDR3 is TGTGCCTGGAGTGGACTAGCGGGGACCAATGAGCAGTTCTTC.

This clone was detected only a few times. The V and J genes are TRBV30 and TRBJ2-1, with 9 bases fitting TRBD2. J gave up 1 base and V 1 base, and 11 bases lay outside the gene matches. Looked up from germline, CDR1 is GTSNPN and CDR2 is SVGIG (reference sequence). The CDR3 consists of 18 residues. This CDR3 reads CAWSGRGRGSESYNEQFF. As DNA, the CDR3 is TGTGCCTGGAGTGGGCGCGGGAGGGGATCTGAATCCTACAATGAGCAGTTCTTC.

The genes are TRBV19 and TRBJ2-7; 8 positions match TRBD2. V shed 5 bases and J 1 base; nucleotides not matched to a gene: 4. This CDR3 spans 14 amino acids. Per germline, CDR1 LNHDA and CDR2 SQIVND (reference sequence). The CDR3 is CASSLLAGSYEQYF. Written as DNA, the CDR3 is TGTGCCAGTAGTCTCTTAGCGGGATCCTACGAGCAGTACTTC.

The V and J genes are TRBV6-1 and TRBJ1-2, with D possibly being TRBD1 (6 bases). This CDR3 region has 13 residues. Germline V gene data show CDR1 as MNHNS and CDR2 as SASEGT. V was shortened by 0 bases and J by 7 bases, with 9 bases between the two germline ends. The CDR3 DNA reads TGTGCCAGCAGTGAAGCGGGACACTTTGGCTACACCTTC. Translation: CASSEAGHFGYTF.

V and J are TRBV7-8 and TRBJ2-5, with 7 bases fitting TRBD1. There are 14 residues in the CDR3. V lost 5 bases to trimming and J lost 2 bases; unmatched junction nucleotides: 5. Looked up from germline, CDR1 is SGHVS and CDR2 is FQNEAQ. CDR3 sequence reads: CASSLGTAQETQYF. The CDR3 DNA is TGTGCCAGCAGCCTAGGGACAGCACAAGAGACCCAGTACTTC.

The CDR3 DNA is TGTGCCAGCAGCCCCCTCGGGGGAACGAACACCGGGGAGCTGTTTTTT. Protein: CASSPLGGTNTGELFF. The chain employs TRBV11-2 and TRBJ2-2, with D possibly TRBD2 on 6 matching bases. V shed 5 bases and J shed 0 bases, with 13 bases lying between them. The CDR3 is 16 residues long. Germline CDR1 SGHAT, CDR2 FQNNGV. Using reference TRBV11-2 and TRBJ2-2 for the parts outside the CDR3, the full variable domain is EAGVAQSPRYKIIEKRQSVAFWCNPISGHATLYWYQQILGQGPKLLIQFQNNGVVDDSQLPKDRFSAERLKGVDSTLKIQPAKLEDSAVYLCASSPLGGTNTGELFFGEGSRLTVL.

The rearrangement joins TRBV30 to TRBJ2-7, with 10 bases matching TRBD2. The germline gives CDR1 GTSNPN, CDR2 SVGIG (reference sequence). V was pared by 0 bases and J by 4 bases, with 12 bases of the junction left unmatched. The CDR3 length is 17 residues. The CDR3 nucleotides read TGTGCCTGGAGTGTAAAATTAGGACTAGCGGCCACGTACGAGCAGTACTTC. Its protein product is CAWSVKLGLAATYEQYF. Supplemented by reference TRBV30 and TRBJ2-7, the full variable domain reads SQTIHQWPATLVQPVGSPLSLECTVEGTSNPNLYWYRQAAGRGLQLLFYSVGIGQISSEVPQNLSASRPQDRQFILSSKKLLLSDSGFYLCAWSVKLGLAATYEQYFGPGTRLTVT.

The CDR3 DNA reads TGTGCCAGCAGCTTAGCAGCCCGGACTGAAGCTTTCTTT. Translating it yields CASSLAARTEAFF. This sequence joins TRBV7-6 and TRBJ1-1; D is ambiguous. V lost 0 bases to trimming and J lost 5 bases, with 7 bases between them. CDR3 length: 13 residues. The germline CDR1 and CDR2 sequences are SGHVS and FNYEAQ.

V usage is TRBV2 and J usage is TRBJ2-7; tentative D call: TRBD1 (5 bases). Germline V CDR1 and CDR2: SNHLY, FYNNEI. Trimming cost V 6 bases and J 3 bases, with 9 bases left between them. The CDR3 is 12 amino acids. CDR3 coding DNA: TGTGCCAGCAGATGGGGCAACTACGAGCAGTACTTC. This gives the protein CASRWGNYEQYF.

This chain links TRBV15 with TRBJ2-5; D might be TRBD2 (7 bases). Germline assignment: CDR1 LNHNV and CDR2 YYDKDF (reference sequence). The CDR3 totals 15 residues. Trimming shortened V by 1 base and J by 9 bases, and 18 bases separated the two germline ends. In nucleotides, the CDR3 is TGTGCCACCAGCAGAGGATTCCAAGGGGAGGGGGCCCAGTACTTC. It encodes CATSRGFQGEGAQYF.

The chain employs TRBV5-5 and TRBJ2-1; TRBD2 matches at 9 bases. CDR1 SGHKS and CDR2 YYEKEE come from the germline V gene (reference sequence). The CDR3 spans 16 residues. V was pared by 0 bases and J by 9 bases, with 10 bases of the junction left unmatched. This CDR3 reads CASSLVPSGNAFEQFF. The CDR3 DNA reads TGTGCCAGCAGCTTGGTCCCTAGCGGGAATGCCTTTGAGCAGTTCTTC.

The chain recombines TRBV7-2 with TRBJ1-5; TRBD1 matches at 8 bases. With 3 bases clipped from V and 2 bases from J, the junction kept 3 bases outside the gene matches. CDR3 length: 15 amino acids. Germline CDR1 reads SGHTA; CDR2 reads FQGNSA. The DNA for the CDR3 is TGTGCCAGCAGCTTTCAGGGGGCTGGCAATCAGCCCCAGCATTTT. Amino acids: CASSFQGAGNQPQHF.

This CDR3 is CASSRGASSYNEQFF. CDR3 nucleotides: TGTGCCAGCAGCCGGGGGGCGAGCTCCTACAATGAGCAGTTCTTC. The chain employs TRBV9 and TRBJ2-1; possible D gene TRBD2, 7 bases. Trimming cost V 4 bases and J 0 bases, with 11 bases left between them. The length of the CDR3 is 15 residues. Germline CDR1 is SGDLS and CDR2 is YYNGEE.

The chain combines TRBV6-1 with TRBJ1-5, with TRBD1 identical over 9 bases. V lost 5 bases to trimming and J lost 0 bases; unmatched junction nucleotides: 2. The CDR3 has 15 residues. Germline V gene lookup returns CDR1 MNHNS and CDR2 SASEGT. Here the CDR3 reads CASSTQGASNQPQHF. The CDR3 DNA is TGTGCCAGCAGTACACAGGGGGCTAGCAATCAGCCCCAGCATTTT.

The chain is built from TRBV5-1 and TRBJ2-5, with 8 bases matching TRBD2. Germline lookup yields CDR1 SGHRS and CDR2 YFSETQ. The CDR3 length is 16 residues. With V trimmed by 1 base and J by 1 base, 6 bases remained unmatched. The CDR3 spells CASSLTSGGVQETQYF. The CDR3 DNA reads as TGCGCCAGCAGCTTGACAAGCGGGGGCGTCCAAGAGACCCAGTACTTC.

This chain links TRBV9 with TRBJ2-2; tentatively, D is TRBD2 (6 bases). The CDR3 consists of 15 residues. CDR1 is SGDLS, CDR2 YYNGEE, per germline. The V end lost 4 bases, the J end lost 4 bases, and 14 bases lay between the germline ends. Written as DNA, the CDR3 is TGTGCCAGCAGCCCGATAGCGGAGAGCACCGGGGAGCTGTTTTTT. Translated: CASSPIAESTGELFF.

This clone was detected only a few times. The chain recombines TRBV7-2 with TRBJ1-1, with D hard to call. The CDR3 totals 16 residues. Germline values: CDR1 SGHTA, CDR2 FQGNSA. The V and J ends lost 1 base and 3 bases respectively, with 15 bases between them. This CDR3 is CASSLGPPGRDTEAFF. The CDR3 nucleotides are TGTGCCAGCAGCTTAGGTCCGCCCGGGAGGGACACTGAAGCTTTCTTT.

The V gene is TRBV7-2, the J gene TRBJ2-5; tentative D call: TRBD2 (6 bases). Germline CDR1 and CDR2: SGHTA and FQGNSA. The CDR3 totals 12 residues. Between the trimmed V and J ends, which lost 5 bases and 10 bases, there was a span of 14 bases. CDR3 coding DNA: TGTGCCAGCAGCCGGGACCTGGGGGGCCAGTACTTC. Its translation is CASSRDLGGQYF.

This clone has a handful of counts. The chain links TRBV12-5 to TRBJ2-7; 13 bases are a match to TRBD2. Trimming removed 6 bases from V and 4 bases from J; junction bases left unmatched: 0. The CDR3 is made up of 13 amino acids. Germline V gives CDR1 LGHNT, CDR2 FRNRAP. The CDR3 region is CASGGLAGYEQYF. CDR3 nucleotides: TGTGCTAGTGGGGGACTAGCGGGATACGAGCAGTACTTC.